This T cell receptor beta chain was found in a study of T cell responses to AZD1222 COVID-19 vaccine. Generated by immunoSEQ multiplex PCR, the TCRdb table keeps only in-frame clones and is missing some. The table records over 45,000 clones, 86% of them present only once. Concerning this clone: Its antigen is not identified.

The CDR3 consists of 14 residues. Trimming cost V 4 bases and J 5 bases, with 14 bases left between them. Germline loops: CDR1 LGHNA, CDR2 YNFKEQ. Study results and limitations: Along spike, vaccine-associated CD4 TCRs were found throughout, with dominance at 160-218 and 743-854.

V is TRBV4-2 and J is TRBJ2-5, with D tentatively TRBD2 (6 bases). This sequence originates from an adult in good health. The sequenced sample was peripheral blood, obtained on day 0 of AZD1222 vaccination. CDR3 region: CASSPLGGVETQYF. In nucleotides, the CDR3 is TGTGCCAGCAGCCCCCTGGGGGGAGTGGAGACCCAGTACTTC.